This T cell receptor (beta chain) appears in the sequencing data of a study of memory CD4+ T cells and cytomegalovirus serostatus (dated by TCRdb to the late 2010s). Study-wide context: The cohort comprised around 35 healthy Belgian adults, 9 CMV seropositive and 24 CMV seronegative. To replicate a published TCR-based CMV serostatus classifier, the researchers sequenced the CD4+ memory TCRbeta repertoires of a Belgian cohort whose cytomegalovirus serostatus was known.

A FACSAria II was used to sort memory CD4+ T cells, defined as single viable CD3+CD4+CD8-CD45RO+ cells. To determine CMV serostatus, a Roche Elecsys assay was used that detects serum IgG against CMV pp150, pp28, p38 and p52. Once the samples were thawed, total CD4+ T cells were enriched through positive selection using CD4 magnetic microbeads. The samples came from a different study that was designed specifically to examine the CD4+ T cell memory repertoire. Peripheral blood mononuclear cells were isolated and cryopreserved according to standard operating procedures, and serum was stored at -80 degrees C. The staining used CD3-PerCP (BW264/56), CD4-APC (RPA-T4), CD45RO-PE (UCHT1) and CD8-Pacific Orange (3B5) antibodies, and Sytox blue was used to exclude non-viable cells. Genomic DNA was extracted from sorted cells with the Quick-DNA Microprep Kit. TCRbeta DNA was amplified with the immunoSEQ hsTCRbeta kit following the manufacturer's protocol. An Illumina MiSeq instrument was used to sequence the TCRbeta libraries. The paper's processing steps were these. After out-of-frame sequences were removed, 2,204,828 distinct TCRbeta sequences remained, averaging roughly 67,000 per individual. Each individual was scored by the count of fewer than 200 previously reported CMV-associated TCRbeta sequences and the total productive distinct TCRbeta count. A beta-binomial model was reimplemented in Python, and scikit-learn random forests with default parameters were trained on data from the US cohort. Classifier performance on the Belgian cohort was summarized as median AUC with percentile confidence intervals calculated over 10,000 bootstrap iterations. As stored in TCRdb, this immuneACCESS dataset retains in-frame rearrangements with V and J assigned. A fraction of the clones does not appear; measured against another copy, unresolved V genes explain less than half of the discrepancy, and the remainder lacks a known reason. Clonal size and the V and J genes are those of that table, whereas D and trimming came from the DNA. The sample records about 50,000 clones, 77% of which are singletons. Jointly, the top ten make up approximately 0.58% of the sample.

This clone is characterized as medium-sized (0.01 to 0.1%). The specificity of this receptor is unknown. No much larger clonotype is one base removed from it; base qualities were not supplied. Reading from cysteine to phenylalanine, the CDR3 counts 15 amino acids. Just CDR3 DNA is preserved here, 45 bases in frame from base 1. V is clipped by 6 bases and J by 1 base, and the sequence between their germline boundaries is 13 bases long. The CDR1 and CDR2 encoded by the germline V gene are SGHVS and FQNEAQ. The research as a whole found: The results were interpreted as suggesting that the CMV-associated TCR signature is mostly present in the CD4+ memory repertoire. Of around 160 previously reported CMV-associated TCRbeta sequences, some 67 appeared in the CD4+ memory repertoires, each in one to five individuals. On the Belgian cohort, the classifier built on the original framework reached a median bootstrapped AUC of about 0.95, with a 95% CI of 0.76-1.00. Only CD4+CD45RO+ memory cells were sequenced, in contrast to the original study, in which naive and memory CD4+ and CD8+ populations were covered. CMV serostatus prediction reached a median bootstrapped AUC of roughly 0.96 with the original framework and 0.75 to 0.92 with a US-trained random forest.

The chain is assembled from TRBV7-8 and TRBJ1-5; the D gene is unclear. The source is an adult in good health and CMV-seronegative. Material: memory CD4+ T cells from blood. CDR3 protein: CASRRGRESNQPQHF. DNA sequence: TGTGCCAGCAGACGAGGACGGGAAAGCAATCAGCCCCAGCATTTT. Supplemented by the reference TRBV7-8 and TRBJ1-5 proteins around the CDR3, the complete variable domain is GAGVSQSPRYKVAKRGQDVALRCDPISGHVSLFWYQQALGQGPEFLTYFQNEAQLDKSGLPSDRFFAERPEGSVSTLKIQRTQQEDSAVYLCASRRGRESNQPQHFGDGTRLSIL.